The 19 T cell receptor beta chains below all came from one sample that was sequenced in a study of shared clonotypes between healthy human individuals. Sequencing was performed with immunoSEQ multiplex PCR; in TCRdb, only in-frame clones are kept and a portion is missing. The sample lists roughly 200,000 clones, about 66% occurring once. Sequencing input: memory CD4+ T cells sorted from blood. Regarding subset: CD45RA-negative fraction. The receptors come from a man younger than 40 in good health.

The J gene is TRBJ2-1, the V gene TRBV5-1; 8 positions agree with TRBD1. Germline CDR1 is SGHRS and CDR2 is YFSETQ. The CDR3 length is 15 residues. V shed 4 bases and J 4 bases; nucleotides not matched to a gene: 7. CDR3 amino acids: CASSPPGQGYNEQFF. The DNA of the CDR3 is TGCGCCAGCAGCCCACCAGGACAGGGATACAATGAGCAGTTCTTC. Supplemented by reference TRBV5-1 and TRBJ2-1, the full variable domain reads KAGVTQTPRYLIKTRGQQVTLSCSPISGHRSVSWYQQTPGQGLQFLFEYFSETQRNKGNFPGRFSGRQFSNSRSEMNVSTLELGDSALYLCASSPPGQGYNEQFFGPGTRLTVL.

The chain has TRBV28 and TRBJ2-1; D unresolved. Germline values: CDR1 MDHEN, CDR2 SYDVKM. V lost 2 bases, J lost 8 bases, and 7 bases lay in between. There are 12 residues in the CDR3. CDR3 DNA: TGTGCCAGCAGTTTACTAGACTATGAGCAGTTCTTC. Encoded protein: CASSLLDYEQFF.

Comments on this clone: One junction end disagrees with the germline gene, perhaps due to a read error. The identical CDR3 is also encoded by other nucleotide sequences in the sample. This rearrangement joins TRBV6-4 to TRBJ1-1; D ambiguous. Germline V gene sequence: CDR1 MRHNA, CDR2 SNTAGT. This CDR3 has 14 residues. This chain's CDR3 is CASSESGLNTEAFF. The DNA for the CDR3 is TGTGCCAGCAGTGAGTCCGGATTGAACACTGAAGCCTTCTTT.

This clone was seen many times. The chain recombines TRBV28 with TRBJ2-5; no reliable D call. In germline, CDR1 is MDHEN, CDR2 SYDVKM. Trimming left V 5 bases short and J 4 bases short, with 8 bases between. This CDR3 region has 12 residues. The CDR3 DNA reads TGTGCCAGCAGTCCAAATCGAGAGACCCAGTACTTC. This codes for CASSPNRETQYF.

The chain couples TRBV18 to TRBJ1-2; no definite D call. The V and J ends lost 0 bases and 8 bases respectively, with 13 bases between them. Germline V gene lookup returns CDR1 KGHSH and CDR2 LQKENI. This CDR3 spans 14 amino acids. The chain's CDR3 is CASSPPSSGSGYTF. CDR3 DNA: TGTGCCAGCTCACCACCCTCTTCCGGTAGCGGCTACACCTTC. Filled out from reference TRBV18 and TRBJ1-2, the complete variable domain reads NAGVMQNPRHLVRRRGQEARLRCSPMKGHSHVYWYRQLPEEGLKFMVYLQKENIIDESGMPKERFSAEFPKEGPSILRIQQVVRGDSAAYFCASSPPSSGSGYTFGSGTRLTVV.

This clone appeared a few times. CDR3 in DNA: TGTGCCAGCAGCTCGAGGTTACAGGAGGGCTACACCTTC. Its translation is CASSSRLQEGYTF. The rearrangement links TRBV5-6 to TRBJ1-2; the D gene is possibly TRBD1 (5 bases). This CDR3 region has 13 residues. V lost 3 bases to trimming and J lost 8 bases, with 14 bases between them. Germline V gene data show CDR1 as SGHDT and CDR2 as YYEEEE.

The CDR3 region is CASSRTSLGAYEQYF. CDR3 DNA sequence: TGTGCCAGCAGTCGGACTAGTCTGGGGGCCTACGAGCAGTACTTC. This chain joins TRBV6-1 and TRBJ2-7, with 7 bases identical to TRBD2. J was trimmed by 2 bases and V by 5 bases; bases with no gene match: 9. Germline lookup yields CDR1 MNHNS and CDR2 SASEGT. The CDR3 has 15 residues.

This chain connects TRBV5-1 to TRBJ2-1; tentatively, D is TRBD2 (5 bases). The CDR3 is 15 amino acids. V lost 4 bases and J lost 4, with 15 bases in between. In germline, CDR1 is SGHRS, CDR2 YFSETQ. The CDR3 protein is CASSVDFNVYNEQFF. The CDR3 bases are TGCGCCAGCAGCGTGGACTTTAATGTGTACAATGAGCAGTTCTTC. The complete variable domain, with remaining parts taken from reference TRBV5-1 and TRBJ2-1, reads KAGVTQTPRYLIKTRGQQVTLSCSPISGHRSVSWYQQTPGQGLQFLFEYFSETQRNKGNFPGRFSGRQFSNSRSEMNVSTLELGDSALYLCASSVDFNVYNEQFFGPGTRLTVL.

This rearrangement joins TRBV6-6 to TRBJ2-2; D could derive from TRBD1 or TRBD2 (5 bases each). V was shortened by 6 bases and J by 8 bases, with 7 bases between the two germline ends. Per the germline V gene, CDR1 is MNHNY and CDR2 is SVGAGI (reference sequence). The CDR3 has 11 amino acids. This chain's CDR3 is CASRWGGELFF. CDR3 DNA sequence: TGTGCCAGCAGATGGGGGGGGGAGCTGTTTTTT.

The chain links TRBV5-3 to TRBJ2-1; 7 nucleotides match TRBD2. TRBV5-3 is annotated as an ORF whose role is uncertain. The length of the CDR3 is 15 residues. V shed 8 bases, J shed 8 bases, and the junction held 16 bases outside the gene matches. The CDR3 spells CASSPLAGVSDEQFF. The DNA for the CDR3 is TGTGCCAGCAGCCCGTTGGCGGGAGTAAGTGATGAGCAGTTCTTC.

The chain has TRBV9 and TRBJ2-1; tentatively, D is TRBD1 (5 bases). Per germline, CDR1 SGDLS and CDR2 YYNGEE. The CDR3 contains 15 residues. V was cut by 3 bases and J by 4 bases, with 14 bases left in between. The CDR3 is CASSERPDKYNEQFF. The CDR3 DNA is TGTGCCAGCAGCGAGAGACCGGACAAGTACAATGAGCAGTTCTTC. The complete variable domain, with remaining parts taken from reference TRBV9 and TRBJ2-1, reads DSGVTQTPKHLITATGQRVTLRCSPRSGDLSVYWYQQSLDQGLQFLIQYYNGEERAKGNILERFSAQQFPDLHSELNLSSLELGDSALYFCASSERPDKYNEQFFGPGTRLTVL.

CDR3 bases: TGTGCCAGCAGCTTATTCCCGGGAGGGCGCCCCGGAGAGACCCAGTACTTC. It encodes CASSLFPGGRPGETQYF. This chain uses TRBV7-8 with TRBJ2-5; 8 bases map to TRBD2. With 2 bases clipped from V and 4 bases from J, the junction kept 12 bases outside the gene matches. Germline V gene lookup returns CDR1 SGHVS and CDR2 FQNEAQ. There are 17 residues in the CDR3. Supplemented by reference TRBV7-8 and TRBJ2-5, the full variable domain reads GAGVSQSPRYKVAKRGQDVALRCDPISGHVSLFWYQQALGQGPEFLTYFQNEAQLDKSGLPSDRFFAERPEGSVSTLKIQRTQQEDSAVYLCASSLFPGGRPGETQYFGPGTRLLVL.

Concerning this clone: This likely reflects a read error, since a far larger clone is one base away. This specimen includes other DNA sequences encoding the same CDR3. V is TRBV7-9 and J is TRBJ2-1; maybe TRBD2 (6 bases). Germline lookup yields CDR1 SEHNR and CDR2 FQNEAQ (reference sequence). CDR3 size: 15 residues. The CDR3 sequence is CASSVAESSYNEQFF. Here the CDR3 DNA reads TGTGCCAGCAGCGTAGCGGAGAGCTCCTACAATGAGCAGTTCTTC.

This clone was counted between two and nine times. CDR3 DNA sequence: TGCGCCAGCAGCTTGGAGGATGGTCGTTATGAAAAACTGTTTTTT. Residues: CASSLEDGRYEKLFF. This rearrangement joins TRBV5-1 to TRBJ1-4; no reliable D call. Germline assignment: CDR1 SGHRS and CDR2 YFSETQ. Between the trimmed V and J ends, which lost 0 bases and 6 bases, there was a span of 12 bases. This CDR3 comprises 15 residues.

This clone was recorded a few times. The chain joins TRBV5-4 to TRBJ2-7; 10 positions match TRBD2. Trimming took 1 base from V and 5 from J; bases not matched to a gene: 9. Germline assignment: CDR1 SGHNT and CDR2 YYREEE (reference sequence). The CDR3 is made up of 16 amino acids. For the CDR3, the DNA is TGTGCCAGCAGCTTGCTATCTAGCGGGAGTTCCCACGAGCAGTACTTC. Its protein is CASSLLSSGSSHEQYF. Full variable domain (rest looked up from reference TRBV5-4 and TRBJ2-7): ETGVTQSPTHLIKTRGQQVTLRCSSQSGHNTVSWYQQALGQGPQFIFQYYREEENGRGNFPPRFSGLQFPNYSSELNVNALELDDSALYLCASSLLSSGSSHEQYFGPGTRLTVT.

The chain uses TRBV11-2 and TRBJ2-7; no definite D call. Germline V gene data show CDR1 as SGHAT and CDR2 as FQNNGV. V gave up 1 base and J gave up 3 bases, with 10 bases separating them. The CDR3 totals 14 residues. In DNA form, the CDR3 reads TGTGCCAGCAGCTTAGGGTCGGTCCTCTACGAGCAGTACTTC. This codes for CASSLGSVLYEQYF. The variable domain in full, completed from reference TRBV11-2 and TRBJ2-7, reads EAGVAQSPRYKIIEKRQSVAFWCNPISGHATLYWYQQILGQGPKLLIQFQNNGVVDDSQLPKDRFSAERLKGVDSTLKIQPAKLEDSAVYLCASSLGSVLYEQYFGPGTRLTVT.

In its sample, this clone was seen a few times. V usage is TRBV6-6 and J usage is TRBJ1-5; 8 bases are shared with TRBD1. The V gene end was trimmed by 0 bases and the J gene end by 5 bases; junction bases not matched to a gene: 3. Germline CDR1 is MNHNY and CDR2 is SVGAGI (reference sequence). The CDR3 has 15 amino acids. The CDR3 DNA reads TGTGCCAGCAGTTACTCAGGACAGGGCGATCAGCCCCAGCATTTT. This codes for CASSYSGQGDQPQHF.

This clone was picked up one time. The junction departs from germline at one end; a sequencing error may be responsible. The CDR3 protein is CATSAWATFTGELFF. The CDR3, as DNA: TGTGCCACCAGTGCCTGGGCTACTTTTACCGGGGAGCTGTTTTTT. The gene calls are TRBV27 and TRBJ2-2; no clear D gene. This CDR3 is 15 amino acids long. In germline, CDR1 is MNHEY, CDR2 SMNVEV (reference sequence).

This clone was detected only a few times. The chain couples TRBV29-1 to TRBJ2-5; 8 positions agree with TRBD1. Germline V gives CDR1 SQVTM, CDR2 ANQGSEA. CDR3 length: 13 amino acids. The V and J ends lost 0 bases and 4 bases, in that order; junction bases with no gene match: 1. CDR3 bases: TGCAGCGTTGAAGACAGGGGGCTAGAGACCCAGTACTTC. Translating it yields CSVEDRGLETQYF.